These 31 T cell receptor beta chains were all obtained from the same sample, sequenced in a study of spatial heterogeneity in lung cancer (dated by TCRdb to between 2018 and 2020). What the work shows at the level of the full study, not this receptor alone: The tumor nonsynonymous mutation count correlated with the number of expanded alpha and beta TCRs within the tumor.

In the paper's terms, the time point label means: sample taken at primary tumor resection. The library came from 5' RACE. Data came from a NextSeq 500. TCRdb took the public reads, trimmed them with fastp at Q25, ran MiXCR for clone calling and kept in-frame beta chains. Each entry merges the rows of one CDR3 protein and shows their most common DNA and genes. For this sample there are some 9,800 distinct CDR3 sequences; less than 65% appear just once. The ten largest clonotypes hold 25% to 35% of the sample. These receptors are not linked to any known antigen. The sample in question was lung tumor tissue, obtained at surgery. The receptors come from a female donor with early-stage non-small cell lung cancer.

For this clonotype: In a library made to pick up alpha chains, this beta chain is a stray read with a size that means little. This sequence joins TRBV20-1 and TRBJ2-5, with TRBD1 identical over 10 bases. Losses at the gene ends were 5 bases for V and 4 bases for J; bases not matched to a gene: 10. Looked up from germline, CDR1 is DFQATT and CDR2 is SNEGSKA (reference sequence). The CDR3 is made up of 15 amino acids. In nucleotides, the CDR3 is TGCAGTGCTGTTTTCCCGGGACAGGGGCTAGAGACCCAGTACTTC. Its translation: CSAVFPGQGLETQYF.

About this clonotype: This beta chain is off target for a library built for alpha chains, so its abundance means little. The chain couples TRBV3-1 to TRBJ2-7, with D perhaps TRBD1 (5 bases). The V end was cut by 4 bases, the J end by 1 base, with 11 bases between. The CDR3 is 14 amino acids. From germline, CDR1 is LGHDT and CDR2 YNNKEL (reference sequence). The CDR3 loop is CASSPFSGSYEQYF. CDR3 nucleotide sequence: TGTGCCAGCAGCCCGTTTTCAGGGTCCTACGAGCAGTACTTC.

This clonotype came up a few times. This beta chain was picked up by a library intended for alpha chains and is off target, so its count carries little meaning. The chain joins TRBV4-2 to TRBJ2-5; D is undetermined. This CDR3 spans 16 amino acids. Germline V CDR1 and CDR2: LGHNA, YNFKEQ. V was trimmed by 0 bases and J by 0 bases, leaving 11 bases between them. The CDR3 coding sequence is TGTGCCAGCAGCCAAGATCCTTTGTCCTACCAAGAGACCCAGTACTTC. Its protein product is CASSQDPLSYQETQYF.

Turning to this clonotype: Because the library targeted alpha chains, this beta chain is an off-target read whose size means little. The rearrangement uses TRBV6-1 and TRBJ2-2; no firm D call. V lost 10 bases and J 4 bases, leaving 7 bases between the germline ends. The CDR3 has 11 residues. CDR1 is MNHNS, CDR2 SASEGT, per germline. CDR3: CATFFTGELFF. The CDR3 nucleotides are TGTGCCACTTTTTTCACCGGGGAGCTGTTTTTT.

This clonotype appeared a few times. This beta chain is off target for a library built for alpha chains, so its abundance means little. This chain connects TRBV5-5 to TRBJ1-6, with D possibly being TRBD1 (5 bases). Looked up from germline, CDR1 is SGHKS and CDR2 is YYEKEE (reference sequence). V was cut by 6 bases and J by 7 bases, with 14 bases left in between. The CDR3 runs 14 residues. The CDR3 DNA is TGTGCCAGCAAGACCGGGACCAAGAATTCACCCCTCCACTTT. Translated, it gives CASKTGTKNSPLHF.

This clonotype is a singleton in its sample. Since it is a stray read in a library aimed at alpha chains, this beta chain has a size that is not meaningful. The V gene is TRBV7-2, the J gene TRBJ1-6, with D possibly being TRBD1 (5 bases). CDR3 length: 14 amino acids. In germline, CDR1 is SGHTA, CDR2 FQGNSA. Trimming pared 5 bases from V and 13 bases from J, leaving 18 bases between. DNA for the CDR3: TGTGCCAGCAGCCCCGCGGGGGGAGGCTTCCCCCTCCACTTT. Translated: CASSPAGGGFPLHF.

A remark on this clonotype: This beta chain was picked up by a library intended for alpha chains and is off target, so its count carries little meaning. This sequence joins TRBV12-3 or TRBV12-4 and TRBJ2-2; D gene unclear. V gave up 5 bases and J gave up 5 bases, with 6 bases separating them. This CDR3 is 12 amino acids long. The CDR3 DNA follows: TGTGCCAGCAGTCCTATAACCGGGGAGCTGTTTTTT. Encoded protein: CASSPITGELFF.

For this clonotype: This beta chain is a stray sequence in a library constructed for alpha chains; its clone size is not meaningful. The J gene is TRBJ1-2, the V gene TRBV3-1; D is perhaps TRBD1 (5 bases). V was shortened by 2 bases and J by 8 bases, with 12 bases between the two germline ends. This CDR3 has 13 residues. Germline V gives CDR1 LGHDT, CDR2 YNNKEL (reference sequence). The CDR3: CASSQQGLGGYTF. In DNA, the CDR3 is TGTGCCAGCAGCCAACAGGGTTTAGGAGGCTACACCTTC.

This clonotype was seen more than once but under ten times. This beta chain is an unintended read in a library built for alpha chains; its size means little. The V call is TRBV5-5, the J call TRBJ2-5; perhaps TRBD2 as D (5 bases). V was shortened by 4 bases and J by 0 bases, with 10 bases between the two germline ends. This CDR3 region has 14 residues. The germline gives CDR1 SGHKS, CDR2 YYEKEE (reference sequence). The CDR3 sequence is CASSEDGNQETQYF. CDR3 nucleotides: TGTGCCAGCAGCGAGGACGGGAACCAAGAGACCCAGTACTTC. The entire variable domain, with the rest obtained from reference TRBV5-5 and TRBJ2-5, is as follows: DAGVTQSPTHLIKTRGQQVTLRCSPISGHKSVSWYQQVLGQGPQFIFQYYEKEERGRGNFPDRFSARQFPNYSSELNVNALLLGDSALYLCASSEDGNQETQYFGPGTRLLVL.

In this sample, this clonotype turned up once. This beta chain appears as a stray read in a library generated for alpha chains; its size is not informative. The J gene is TRBJ2-7, the V gene TRBV19; a possible D gene is TRBD1 (6 bases). Per the germline V gene, CDR1 is LNHDA and CDR2 is SQIVND (reference sequence). The V end was cut by 6 bases, the J end by 1 base, with 10 bases between. This CDR3 contains 13 residues. In DNA form, the CDR3 reads TGTGCCAGTAGCGGGGACACTTCCTACGAGCAGTACTTC. It encodes CASSGDTSYEQYF.

Turning to this clonotype: The library was built for alpha chains, so this beta chain is an off-target read and its size means little. The V gene is TRBV4-1, the J gene TRBJ2-1; tentative D call: TRBD1 (6 bases). Germline V gene sequence: CDR1 MGHRA, CDR2 YSYEKL. Deletions cut 4 bases from V and 1 base from J, with 14 bases between. This CDR3 comprises 16 residues. The CDR3 DNA is TGCGCCAGCAGCCCTCTCGGGACAAGGTCCTACAATGAGCAGTTCTTC. Amino acid sequence: CASSPLGTRSYNEQFF.

As concerns this clonotype: With the library built for alpha chains, this beta chain is off target and its frequency is not meaningful. The chain has TRBV7-9 and TRBJ2-5, with a weak D call TRBD1 (5 bases). Germline CDR1 reads SEHNR; CDR2 reads FQNEAQ (reference sequence). V dropped 4 bases and J dropped 2 bases, with 17 bases sitting between them. The CDR3 extends over 16 amino acids. As DNA, the CDR3 is TGTGCCAGCAGCTCTCGCTGGACACGGAATCAAGAGACCCAGTACTTC. It yields the protein CASSSRWTRNQETQYF. The full variable domain, in which reference TRBV7-9 and TRBJ2-5 provide the parts outside the CDR3, is DTGVSQNPRHKITKRGQNVTFRCDPISEHNRLYWYRQTLGQGPEFLTYFQNEAQLEKSRLLSDRFSAERPKGSFSTLEIQRTEQGDSAMYLCASSSRWTRNQETQYFGPGTRLLVL.

Details on this clonotype: Since it is a stray read in a library aimed at alpha chains, this beta chain has a size that is not meaningful. The J gene is TRBJ2-3, the V gene TRBV20-1, with TRBD1 identical over 7 bases. Losses at the gene ends were 4 bases for V and 6 bases for J; bases not matched to a gene: 16. Germline V gives CDR1 DFQATT, CDR2 SNEGSKA (reference sequence). The CDR3 runs 16 residues. The CDR3 is CSATSPGTDGVDTQYF. In nucleotides, the CDR3 is TGCAGTGCTACCTCTCCCGGGACAGATGGGGTGGATACGCAGTATTTT.

Notes on this clonotype: The library was designed around alpha chains, so this beta chain is a stray read whose abundance carries little weight. The chain uses TRBV7-3 and TRBJ1-5; no clear D gene. V lost 2 bases, J lost 4 bases, and 3 bases lay in between. The CDR3 is 12 amino acids. The germline V gene encodes CDR1 SGHTA and CDR2 FQGTGA. The CDR3 DNA reads TGTGCCAGCAGCTTAGGTAATCAGCCCCAGCATTTT. Translating it yields CASSLGNQPQHF.

This clonotype showed up just a few times. This beta chain is an off-target read within a library intended for alpha chains, so its frequency means little. This rearrangement joins TRBV7-2 to TRBJ2-1, with TRBD2 matching over 7 bases. CDR3 length equals 15 residues. Per the germline V gene, CDR1 is SGHTA and CDR2 is FQGNSA. V was clipped by 3 bases and J by 0 bases; unmatched bases: 2. CDR3 bases: TGTGCCAGCAGCTTGGGCGGGGGCTCCTACAATGAGCAGTTCTTC. Translation: CASSLGGGSYNEQFF.

With respect to this clonotype: This beta chain appears as a stray read in a library generated for alpha chains; its size is not informative. The chain is built from TRBV18 and TRBJ2-3; 9 bases are shared with TRBD2. The CDR3 length is 15 residues. V shed 2 bases, J shed 2 bases, and the junction held 2 bases outside the gene matches. In germline, CDR1 is KGHSH, CDR2 LQKENI. The chain's CDR3 is CASSPSGGITDTQYF. As DNA, the CDR3 is TGTGCCAGCTCACCAAGCGGGGGGATCACAGATACGCAGTATTTT.

This clonotype is medium-sized (0.01 to 0.1%) within its sample. Being off target in a library aimed at alpha chains, this beta chain has a size of little meaning. J is TRBJ2-5 and V is TRBV5-1; 12 bases are shared with TRBD2. Germline trimming cut 4 bases from V and 3 bases from J; bases unmatched to any gene: 4. This CDR3 comprises 15 residues. Germline assignment: CDR1 SGHRS and CDR2 YFSETQ. CDR3 region: CASSIRLAGEETQYF. CDR3 nucleotide sequence: TGCGCCAGCAGCATCCGACTAGCGGGGGAAGAGACCCAGTACTTC.

Concerning this clonotype itself: This beta chain represents an off-target read in a library built for alpha chains; its size is of limited meaning. The chain carries TRBV7-2 and TRBJ2-7; TRBD2 matches at 7 bases. The germline V gene encodes CDR1 SGHTA and CDR2 FQGNSA. The V segment lost 1 base and the J segment 1 base; nucleotides outside the gene matches: 4. The CDR3 loop spans 15 amino acids. The CDR3 reads CASSLEGGGSYEQYF. CDR3 nucleotide sequence: TGTGCCAGCAGCTTAGAAGGCGGGGGTTCCTACGAGCAGTACTTC.

Comment on this clonotype: This beta chain was picked up by a library intended for alpha chains and is off target, so its count carries little meaning. The chain recombines TRBV11-1 with TRBJ2-1, with 8 bases fitting TRBD1. Germline CDR1 is SGHAT and CDR2 is FQDESV (reference sequence). Germline trimming cut 6 bases from V and 2 bases from J; bases unmatched to any gene: 6. The CDR3 spans 15 residues. The CDR3 protein is CASRATGVPYNEQFF. In nucleotides, the CDR3 is TGTGCCAGCAGAGCGACAGGGGTCCCCTACAATGAGCAGTTCTTC.

Concerning this clonotype itself: Because the library targeted alpha chains, this beta chain is an off-target read whose size means little. The chain links TRBV20-1 to TRBJ1-1; D not resolved. V was pared by 6 bases and J by 4 bases, with 6 bases between. The germline V gene has CDR1 DFQATT and CDR2 SNEGSKA (reference sequence). The CDR3 sequence is 10 residues long. CDR3: CSARGTEAFF. Here the CDR3 DNA reads TGCAGTGCCCGGGGCACTGAAGCTTTCTTT.

In the case of this clonotype: A library made for alpha chains picked up this beta chain off target, so its size means little. The chain combines TRBV11-2 with TRBJ2-4; D ambiguous. Between the trimmed V and J ends, which lost 5 bases and 0 bases, there was a span of 11 bases. CDR1 is SGHAT, CDR2 FQNNGV, per germline. This CDR3 has 15 amino acids. The CDR3 protein is CASSQRALAKNIQYF. Written as DNA, the CDR3 is TGTGCCAGCAGCCAGAGAGCACTAGCCAAAAACATTCAGTACTTC.

On this clonotype: This beta chain is off target for a library built for alpha chains, so its abundance means little. The chain employs TRBV24-1 and TRBJ2-3; 7 nucleotides agree with TRBD1. Losses at the gene ends were 3 bases for V and 5 bases for J; bases not matched to a gene: 4. In germline, CDR1 is KGHDR, CDR2 SFDVKD. The CDR3 extends over 14 amino acids. The CDR3 sequence: CATSDAGTEDTQYF. The CDR3 region has the DNA TGTGCCACCAGTGATGCCGGGACAGAAGATACGCAGTATTTT.

In regard to this clonotype: A library prepared for alpha chains yielded this beta chain as an off-target read; its size is of little meaning. The chain links TRBV5-1 to TRBJ1-2; TRBD1 matches 9 bases. V was clipped by 5 bases and J by 7 bases; unmatched bases: 12. Germline CDR1 reads SGHRS; CDR2 reads YFSETQ. The CDR3 length is 15 residues. In DNA, the CDR3 is TGCGCCAGCAGTATTGAACCCGGGACAGGGTCTGGCTACACCTTC. Translating gives CASSIEPGTGSGYTF.

On this clonotype itself: This beta chain appears as a stray read in a library generated for alpha chains; its size is not informative. The V gene is TRBV7-3, the J gene TRBJ2-2, with TRBD1 identical over 7 bases. V trimming: 7 bases; J trimming: 7 bases; junction bases outside the gene matches: 9. Germline CDR1 and CDR2: SGHTA and FQGTGA. CDR3 length: 14 residues. The CDR3 sequence is CASTATGVGGELFF. In nucleotides, the CDR3 is TGTGCCAGCACCGCCACAGGGGTGGGCGGGGAGCTGTTTTTT.

A remark on this clonotype: The library was built for alpha chains, so this beta chain is an off-target read and its size means little. The genes are TRBV18 and TRBJ2-7, with D unclear. CDR3 size: 13 residues. The V end was cut by 0 bases, the J end by 1 base, with 4 bases between. Germline assignment: CDR1 KGHSH and CDR2 LQKENI. The CDR3 loop is CASSPPGSYEQYF. The CDR3 DNA reads TGTGCCAGCTCACCACCAGGTTCCTACGAGCAGTACTTC.

Of note for this clonotype: This beta chain was picked up by a library intended for alpha chains and is off target, so its count carries little meaning. V gene TRBV5-5 combines with J gene TRBJ1-1; the D is unclear. Per the germline V gene, CDR1 is SGHKS and CDR2 is YYEKEE (reference sequence). The CDR3 covers 13 residues. V was cut by 4 bases and J by 7 bases, with 14 bases left in between. Written as DNA, the CDR3 is TGTGCCAGCAGCCAAGGGAACTACGATGAAGCTTTCTTT. It translates to CASSQGNYDEAFF.

To note about this clonotype: Because this beta chain is a stray read in a library intended to capture alpha chains, its abundance should not be given much weight. The chain uses TRBV5-1 and TRBJ1-1, with unresolved D. The CDR3 consists of 14 residues. Between the trimmed V and J ends, which lost 4 bases and 4 bases, there was a span of 14 bases. The germline V gene encodes CDR1 SGHRS and CDR2 YFSETQ. The CDR3 nucleotides are TGCGCCAGCAGCGAAATTTCCTGGGGCACTGAAGCTTTCTTT. Amino acids: CASSEISWGTEAFF.

About this clonotype: For a library built for alpha chains, this beta chain is a stray read; little rests on its size. J is TRBJ2-7 and V is TRBV7-6; possibly TRBD1 or TRBD2 for D (5 bases each). The CDR3 length is 16 residues. The V gene lost 5 bases and the J gene lost 2 bases, with 19 bases spanning the gap. Germline V gene lookup returns CDR1 SGHVS and CDR2 FNYEAQ. The CDR3 reads CASSLWDRPETYEQYF. The CDR3 DNA sequence: TGTGCCAGCAGCCTCTGGGACCGACCGGAAACCTACGAGCAGTACTTC. Full variable domain (outside the CDR3, taken from reference TRBV7-6 and TRBJ2-7): GAGVSQSPRYKVTKRGQDVALRCDPISGHVSLYWYRQALGQGPEFLTYFNYEAQQDKSGLPNDRFSAERPEGSISTLTIQRTEQRDSAMYRCASSLWDRPETYEQYFGPGTRLTVT.

Turning to this clonotype: This beta chain is off target for a library built for alpha chains, so its abundance means little. The chain is built from TRBV6-2 or TRBV6-3 and TRBJ1-5; tentative D call: TRBD1 (5 bases). Germline lookup yields CDR1 MNHEY and CDR2 SVGEGT. V shed 4 bases and J shed 0 bases, with 7 bases lying between them. The CDR3 has 14 residues. The CDR3 loop reads CASSSGNSNQPQHF. Here the CDR3 DNA reads TGTGCCAGCAGTTCAGGGAATAGCAATCAGCCCCAGCATTTT.

This clonotype is a singleton in its sample. Because this beta chain is a stray read in a library intended to capture alpha chains, its abundance should not be given much weight. The chain links TRBV7-2 to TRBJ1-2, with D possibly TRBD1 on 5 matching bases. V lost 4 bases and J 4 bases, leaving 16 bases between the germline ends. Germline V lookup: CDR1 SGHTA, CDR2 FQGNSA. This CDR3 spans 15 amino acids. This CDR3 is CASSSRGGSGYGYTF. CDR3 coding DNA: TGTGCCAGCAGCTCTCGCGGGGGGTCCGGCTATGGCTACACCTTC.

Turning to this clonotype: Because the library targeted alpha chains, this beta chain is an off-target read whose size means little. The V and J genes are TRBV4-3 and TRBJ2-2; 9 bases are shared with TRBD1. The CDR3 spans 18 residues. In germline, CDR1 is LGHNA, CDR2 YSLEER. V was pared by 6 bases and J by 3 bases, with 14 bases of the junction left unmatched. Written as DNA, the CDR3 is TGCGCCAGCAGGCCCGGGACAGGGACGAGTCAGGACACCGGGGAGCTGTTTTTT. Protein product: CASRPGTGTSQDTGELFF.